This T cell receptor (beta chain) is from a study of spatial heterogeneity in lung cancer (dated by TCRdb to 2018 to 2020). A note on the overall study: Beta-chain transcripts were consistently detected in greater numbers than alpha-chain transcripts, which likely reflected higher beta-chain transcript abundance. In the raw uncorrected reads, each unique combination of TCR and UMI appeared more than ten times on average. In non-small cell lung cancer, the study quantitatively compared TCR alpha and beta repertoires across several tumor regions, matched nontumor lung, and blood. Nonsynonymous mutation counts, determined by whole-exome sequencing of tumor tissue, were related to TCR repertoire features. Both alpha and beta chains were TCR-sequenced in samples taken at surgery, namely 220 tumor regions, fewer than 85 matched nontumor lung samples and 56 PBMC samples.

By how much of the sample it makes up, this clonotype is medium-sized (0.01 to 0.1%). What antigen it recognizes has not been identified. Within one base of it there is no much larger clone, and no base qualities were kept. CDR3 length: 11 amino acids, cysteine to phenylalanine. The CDR3 DNA has 33 bases and is translated from base 1. The germline V gene provides CDR1 SQVTM and CDR2 ANQGSEA. The trim is 4 bases for V and 4 bases for J, with a gap of 8 bases between the germline ends. On the study overall, not on this receptor specifically: Additional single-cell paired TCR alpha and beta sequencing was considered necessary to confirm, at a functional level, the hypothesis that regional TCRs recognize regional mutations. Ubiquitous expanded tumor TCRs were found in blood more often at tumor resection than at routine follow-up.

Receptors were amplified or captured by 5' RACE. TCRdb records NextSeq 500 as the sequencer. The TCR library protocol attached a unique molecular identifier to each TCR cDNA molecule to allow correction of PCR and sequencing errors. The source study handled its data this way. TCR identification, UMI-based error correction and CDR3 extraction were performed with Decombinator tools. TCRs above a frequency of 2 per 1,000, corresponding to the top 1% of the tumor frequency distribution, were defined as expanded. Renyi diversity was computed with the R vegan package after each repertoire had been subsampled 100 times to 5,000 TCRs. CDR3 similarity networks were built from amino acid triplet string-kernel similarity, connecting CDR3s with pairwise similarity above 0.82. Using fastp trimming at Q25 and MiXCR clonotype assembly, TCRdb reanalyzed the public sequencing data and kept in-frame beta chains. Rows with one shared CDR3 protein collapse into an entry with the most common genes and DNA. The V and J calls reflect TCRdb's pipeline rather than the authors' work. The sample table lists 24,000 or so distinct CDR3 sequences, less than 3.5% of them with a count of one. Of the sample, about 30% is held by the ten largest clones.

The time point label for this specimen denotes: sample taken at primary tumor resection. Samples were obtained from 65 to 90 patients with early-stage, untreated non-small cell lung cancer from the lung TRACERx cohort. TCR sequencing used whole RNA extracted from tumor and nontumor lung tissue, or from cryopreserved PBMC samples, without cell sorting. Only patients for whom sufficient RNA was available from at least two tumor regions were selected for TCR sequencing. The TCR comes from a female donor with early-stage non-small cell lung cancer. Recombination connected TRBV29-1 to TRBJ2-7; a weak D assignment points to TRBD1 (6 bases agree). The sample was PBMCs, taken at surgery. CDR3 sequence: CSVADRYEQYF. The bases read TGCAGCGTTGCCGACAGGTACGAGCAGTACTTC.